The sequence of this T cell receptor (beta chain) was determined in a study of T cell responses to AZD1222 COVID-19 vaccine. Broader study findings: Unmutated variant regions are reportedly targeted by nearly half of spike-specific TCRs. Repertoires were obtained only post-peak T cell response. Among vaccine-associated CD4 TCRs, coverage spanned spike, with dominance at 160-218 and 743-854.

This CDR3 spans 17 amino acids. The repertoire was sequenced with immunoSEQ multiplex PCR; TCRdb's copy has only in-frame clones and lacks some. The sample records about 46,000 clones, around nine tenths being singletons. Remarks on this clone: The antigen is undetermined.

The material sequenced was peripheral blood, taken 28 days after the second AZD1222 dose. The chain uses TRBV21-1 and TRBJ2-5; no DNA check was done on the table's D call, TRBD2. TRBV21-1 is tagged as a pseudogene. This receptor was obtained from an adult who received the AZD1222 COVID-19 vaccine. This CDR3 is CASSKALAGGPTETQYF. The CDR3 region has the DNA TGTGCCAGCAGCAAAGCGCTAGCGGGAGGGCCCACAGAGACCCAGTACTTC.